Listed here is a single T cell receptor (beta chain). The data were taken from a study of blood T cell repertoires in COVID-19. The repertoire was sequenced with immunoSEQ multiplex PCR; TCRdb's copy has only in-frame clones and lacks some. This sample yields about 230,000 clones, of which 75% to 85% are seen a single time; around 7.2% belongs to the top ten. With V trimmed by 5 bases and J by 3 bases, 7 bases remained unmatched. Germline V gene data show CDR1 as MDHEN and CDR2 as SYDVKM. This CDR3 has 15 residues. This sequence originates from a woman older than 75 with COVID-19, enrolled during active disease. V usage is TRBV28 and J usage is TRBJ2-7, with 10 bases that match TRBD2. Sequenced material: peripheral blood. CDR3 sequence (DNA): TGTGCCAGCAGTAAAACTAGCGGGATTTTCTACGAGCAGTACTTC. Translating gives CASSKTSGIFYEQYF.